One sample yielded the 5 T cell receptor beta chains listed below, sequenced in a study of T cells in Graves' hyperthyroidism and ophthalmopathy. Amplification of TCR beta CDR3 regions was performed using RNA transcripts as template. The HTBI set primed first-round TCR CDR3 RT-PCR. TCRdb reprocessed the multiplex PCR reads via MiXCR and lists one record per CDR3 protein. There are 500,000 or so distinct CDR3 sequences in the sample; 17% occur only once, and roughly 15% lies in the top ten. Sequencing input: blood. The source of these receptors is a woman aged 18-29 years with Graves' ophthalmopathy.

This clonotype was recorded many times. CDR3 protein: CASSSPGTVYNEQFF. The CDR3 DNA reads TGTGCCAGCAGCAGCCCGGGGACAGTCTACAATGAGCAGTTCTTC. This chain connects TRBV12-3 or TRBV12-4 to TRBJ2-1, with 7 bases identical to TRBD1. Trimming took 6 bases from V and 3 from J; bases not matched to a gene: 8. The CDR3 runs to 15 residues.

The chain has TRBV5-5 and TRBJ2-1; no firm D call. The CDR3 sequence is 13 residues long. In germline, CDR1 is SGHKS, CDR2 YYEKEE (reference sequence). V was shortened by 3 bases and J by 7 bases, with 11 bases between the two germline ends. CDR3 bases: TGTGCCAGCAGCTACCGGACCGGGAATGAGCAGTTCTTC. It specifies CASSYRTGNEQFF.

The chain carries TRBV27 and TRBJ1-2; 8 nucleotides match TRBD1. This CDR3 contains 16 residues. After removal of 5 bases from V and 6 bases from J, the junction contained 14 bases not matched to a gene. Germline CDR1 is MNHEY and CDR2 is SMNVEV (reference sequence). The DNA of the CDR3 is TGTGCCAGCAGTCCCCTCGCGACAGGGGTCGCGGATGGCTACACCTTC. This translates into CASSPLATGVADGYTF.

This clonotype occurred a few times. This chain joins TRBV6-2 or TRBV6-3 and TRBJ2-5, with D unclear. This CDR3 region has 12 residues. Germline CDR1 is MNHEY and CDR2 is SVGEGT. V was trimmed by 5 bases and J by 4 bases, leaving 8 bases between them. For the CDR3, the DNA is TGTGCCAGCAGTATCTACTCAGAGACCCAGTACTTC. Translating it yields CASSIYSETQYF.

This clonotype appeared many times. The V and J genes are TRBV11-2 and TRBJ2-1, with D possibly matching TRBD2 (5 bases). Germline V gene data show CDR1 as SGHAT and CDR2 as FQNNGV. CDR3 length: 17 amino acids. Trimming stripped 5 bases from V and 0 bases from J, with 17 bases between. The CDR3 is CASSVPISESSYNEQFF. In DNA, the CDR3 is TGTGCCAGCAGCGTGCCCATTAGCGAGAGCTCCTACAATGAGCAGTTCTTC.